This T cell receptor (beta chain) was documented in a study of regulatory T cells in long-lasting Graves disease. Study results and caveats: Accuracy was possibly reduced by small sample size.

Documented time point: newly diagnosed GD, antithyroid drugs for less than 3 months. Isolated PBMC RNA provided the starting material for the TCR library. The EDTA tubes were filled with about 9 milliliters of drawn peripheral blood. The V gene lost 2 bases and the J gene lost 4 bases, with 11 bases spanning the gap. This CDR3 is 15 amino acids long. Per the germline V gene, CDR1 is MGHDK and CDR2 is SYGVNS. The authors built TCR beta libraries using iRepertoire HTBI primers and Arm-PCR of CDR3 regions. In the study's own analysis: Overall, samples carried over 60 TRBV and 14 TRBJ segments. TCRdb analysed the multiplex PCR reads with MiXCR anew, one entry per CDR3 protein. The V and J calls here are based on TCRdb, not the publication. Among fewer than 450,000 distinct CDR3 sequences listed, approximately 16% were seen once. This clonotype was counted between two and nine times. Antigen: not known. This sample was also put to use in a study of T cells in Graves' hyperthyroidism and ophthalmopathy. From that report: A set of HTBI primers served as the primers for a first-round RT-PCR of the TCR CDR3.

The genes are TRBV25-1 and TRBJ1-4; no clear D. Specimen: peripheral blood mononuclear cells (PBMCs), collected at new diagnosis, from a patient treated with antithyroid drugs. This TCR was recovered from a woman in her forties with Graves disease. CDR3 sequence: CASSERGTFNEKLFF. As DNA, the CDR3 is TGTGCCAGCAGTGAAAGAGGCACTTTTAATGAAAAACTGTTTTTT.